This T cell receptor (beta chain) was sequenced for a study of CD8 T cells in ankylosing spondylitis. The study, taken as a whole, reports: A subset of motif variants has previously been described in the synovial fluid and blood of reactive arthritis. Blood of patients with ankylosing spondylitis appeared to be characterized by a TCR beta motif of 8 or 9 highly homologous variants. Reported data indicate significant enrichment of disease-linked clones within matched ankylosing spondylitis synovial fluid. Disease-linked clones bore a CD8+ phenotype and were relatively rare in peripheral blood.

V was pared by 6 bases and J by 9 bases, with 12 bases between. This CDR3 is built from 12 residues. Germline assignment: CDR1 SNHLY and CDR2 FYNNEI. Regarding this clonotype: Its antigen is currently unknown.

Each CDR3 protein is one row after TCRdb ran MiXCR on the 5' RACE reads. The sample lists 670,000 or so distinct CDR3 sequences; under 20% were seen once. This clonotype was obtained from a male donor with ankylosing spondylitis. This chain joins TRBV2 and TRBJ2-1; TRBD1 might be the D (5 bases). The sample was blood, either unsorted or a sorted T cell fraction (not recorded which). CDR3 DNA sequence: TGTGCCAGCAGCTTTTCAGGGATTGAGCAGTTCTTC. This gives the protein CASSFSGIEQFF. The full variable domain, its missing parts supplied by reference TRBV2 and TRBJ2-1, is EPEVTQTPSHQVTQMGQEVILRCVPISNHLYFYWYRQILGQKVEFLVSFYNNEISEKSEIFDDQFSVERPDGSNFTLKIRSTKLEDSAMYFCASSFSGIEQFFGPGTRLTVL.